The 8 T cell receptor beta chains below were found in one sample sequenced in a study of siplizumab effects on memory and regulatory T cells. Assay used: immunoSEQ multiplex PCR; TCRdb lists only in-frame clones, some missing. The sample contains approximately 97,000 clones, 92% of which appear only once. Sequencing input: CD4+ T cells sorted from blood. These receptor sequences come from a human donor in good health.

The chain employs TRBV19 and TRBJ2-1; weak D call: TRBD1 (5 bases). This CDR3 contains 15 residues. Germline CDR1 is LNHDA and CDR2 is SQIVND (reference sequence). V was trimmed by 5 bases and J by 3 bases, leaving 14 bases between them. CDR3: CASSPERQGYNEQFF. The CDR3 DNA sequence: TGTGCCAGTAGTCCCGAAAGGCAGGGCTACAATGAGCAGTTCTTC.

This chain joins TRBV7-3 and TRBJ2-1, with TRBD2 identical over 13 bases. The germline V gene encodes CDR1 SGHTA and CDR2 FQGTGA. The CDR3 extends over 18 amino acids. After removal of 2 bases from V and 9 bases from J, the junction contained 13 bases not matched to a gene. Here the CDR3 DNA reads TGTGCCAGCAGCTTATACCCAACTGGACTAGCGGGAGCAAGTGAGCAGTTCTTC. It translates to CASSLYPTGLAGASEQFF.

The V and J genes are TRBV28 and TRBJ2-7; maybe TRBD1 (5 bases). Trimming cost V 4 bases and J 5 bases, with 15 bases left between them. The germline gives CDR1 MDHEN, CDR2 SYDVKM. The CDR3 consists of 14 residues. CDR3 amino acids: CASSSGGHDNEQYF. The CDR3 DNA follows: TGTGCCAGCAGTTCGGGTGGACACGACAACGAGCAGTACTTC. The whole variable domain, filled in from reference TRBV28 and TRBJ2-7, reads DVKVTQSSRYLVKRTGEKVFLECVQDMDHENMFWYRQDPGLGLRLIYFSYDVKMKEKGDIPEGYSVSREKKERFSLILESASTNQTSMYLCASSSGGHDNEQYFGPGTRLTVT.

J is TRBJ2-5 and V is TRBV28; no firm D call. The end of the DNA fits TRBJ2-7 better, so the J call may be wrong. Germline assignment: CDR1 MDHEN and CDR2 SYDVKM. The CDR3 is made up of 14 amino acids. CDR3 coding DNA: TGTGCCAGCAGTGCCCCCGAGGAGCTCTACGAGCAGTACTTC. It encodes CASSAPEELYEQYF.

The rearrangement links TRBV4-1 to TRBJ2-1, with D unresolved. V lost 1 base and J 8 bases, leaving 9 bases between the germline ends. This CDR3 region has 13 residues. CDR1 is MGHRA, CDR2 YSYEKL, per germline. The CDR3 sequence: CASSQVYSHEQFF. The CDR3 DNA reads as TGCGCCAGCAGCCAAGTGTATAGTCATGAGCAGTTCTTC.

This chain links TRBV5-1 with TRBJ2-2, with D unresolved. The CDR3 consists of 14 residues. V was cut by 4 bases and J by 0 bases, with 7 bases left in between. CDR1 SGHRS and CDR2 YFSETQ come from the germline V gene. The CDR3 spells CASSGAPNTGELFF. DNA of the CDR3: TGCGCCAGCAGCGGAGCACCGAACACCGGGGAGCTGTTTTTT.

This chain uses TRBV6-1 with TRBJ1-5; 7 positions match TRBD1. The CDR3 sequence is 15 residues long. Per germline, CDR1 MNHNS and CDR2 SASEGT. The junction had 5 bases not matched to a gene; V was cut back by 5 bases and J by 1 base. The CDR3 sequence is CASSSPQGSNQPQHF. The CDR3 coding sequence is TGTGCCAGCAGTTCCCCACAGGGGAGCAATCAGCCCCAGCATTTT.

The gene calls are TRBV5-5 and TRBJ1-4; D is ambiguous. V shed 4 bases and J shed 2 bases, with 12 bases lying between them. The CDR3 has 15 residues. Germline values: CDR1 SGHKS, CDR2 YYEKEE (reference sequence). The CDR3 reads CASSPRLPTNEKLFF. CDR3 DNA: TGTGCCAGCAGCCCGCGCTTGCCGACTAATGAAAAACTGTTTTTT.